The following is a T cell receptor (beta chain) sequence with its context. The antigen is unknown. Terminally differentiated effector memory CD45RA+ cells were excluded by CCR7 positive selection of CD45RO-negative cells. The sample originates from a study of shared clonotypes between healthy human individuals. About the study: CD4 naive and CD4 memory each took three plates per donor, while CD8 naive took two and CD8 memory one. Study findings and constraints: Between a handful of donors, naive CD4 clonotypes were shared at a level of about 5%.

Method: immunoSEQ multiplex PCR; TCRdb's copy keeps in-frame clones and lacks some. This sample carries approximately 2,000,000 clones, about 93% of them seen once, and the ten largest clones take around 1.7%. The J segment lost 3 bases and the V segment lost 2 bases, leaving 7 bases of the junction unmatched. In germline, CDR1 is GTSNPN, CDR2 SVGIG (reference sequence). The CDR3 has 14 amino acids. The sequence derives from a man aged 18 to 30 in good health. Some clones in this sample may be carry-over from other donors' samples. Sequenced input: naive CD8+ T cells from PBMCs. The chain recombines TRBV30 with TRBJ2-7; 7 bases align to TRBD1. CDR3 loop: CAWSLRTGLYEQYF. CDR3 sequence (DNA): TGTGCCTGGAGTCTCAGGACAGGACTCTACGAGCAGTACTTC.